Listed below are T cell receptor beta chains from one sample, sequenced in a study of blood T cell repertoires in COVID-19. TCRdb's table, derived via immunoSEQ multiplex PCR, lists solely in-frame clones and lacks some. The data hold roughly 400,000 clones, with nearly 90% observed a single time. Sequencing was carried out using PBMCs or T cells enriched from blood (not recorded which). The receptors here all came from a woman aged 30 to 39 who had recovered from COVID-19. Both conserved end residues are part of each CDR3. A D gene is named only where the DNA matches it firmly. For some rows the clone size is stated as once, few or many, or as a class when expanded; others skip it.

V	D	J	size	DNA	CDR3
TRBV20-1	TRBD1	TRBJ2-7	-	TGCAGTGCTAGTCCGGGACAGGGGTCCTACGAGCAGTACTTC	CSASPGQGSYEQYF
TRBV28	-	TRBJ1-2	-	TGTGCCAGCAGCTCGGGGATCGACTATGGCTACACCTTC	CASSSGIDYGYTF
TRBV7-2	-	TRBJ1-1	-	TGTGCCAGCAGCTTTCCCCAGGGCGCAAACACTGAAGCTTTCTTT	CASSFPQGANTEAFF
TRBV7-2	TRBD1	TRBJ2-1	once	TGTGCCAGCAGCTCCGGGACAGGTGGGTCAAATGAGCAGTTCTTC	CASSSGTGGSNEQFF
TRBV18	TRBD2	TRBJ2-5	-	TGTGCCAGCTCACCATTCTTCCCAGCGGGAGGGGAGACCCAGTACTTC	CASSPFFPAGGETQYF
TRBV7-2	-	TRBJ2-3	-	TGTGCCAGCAGCTTAGGGGGGGTATCTCCGGATACGCAGTATTTT	CASSLGGVSPDTQYF
TRBV28	TRBD1	TRBJ1-4	-	TGTGCCAGCAGCACTATAACGGGACAGGGTTTTAGTAATGAAAAACTGTTTTTT	CASSTITGQGFSNEKLFF
TRBV27	-	TRBJ1-2	-	TGTGCCAGCAGTTTAACAGCCATGAACTATGGCTACACCTTC	CASSLTAMNYGYTF
TRBV9	TRBD2	TRBJ2-7	-	TGTGCCAGCGGTTCTAGCGGGGCGTCCTACGAGCAGTACTTC	CASGSSGASYEQYF
TRBV28	TRBD1	TRBJ1-3	-	TGTGCCAGCAGCAGTGGACAGGTCTCTGGAAACACCATATATTTT	CASSSGQVSGNTIYF
TRBV11-2	-	TRBJ2-1	-	TGTGCCAGCAGCTTAGTTGCCCACAGAACCACAGGGTACAATGAGCAGTTCTTC	CASSLVAHRTTGYNEQFF
TRBV28	-	TRBJ1-5	-	TGTGCCAGCAGTCGGACAGTTAATCAGCCCCAGCATTTT	CASSRTVNQPQHF
TRBV27	-	TRBJ2-7	-	TGTGCCAGCAGTTTATTCGGGGGGCACGACGAGCAGTACTTC	CASSLFGGHDEQYF
TRBV4-2	-	TRBJ1-1	-	TGTGCCAGCAGCCAAGTAAGCGGGCCAAACACTGAAGCTTTCTTT	CASSQVSGPNTEAFF
TRBV7-3	TRBD2	TRBJ2-3	-	TGTGCCAGCAGCTTAACTAGCGGGGGGGACACGAATACGCAGTATTTT	CASSLTSGGDTNTQYF
TRBV6-5	-	TRBJ2-7	-	TGTGCCAGCAGCAACAGGCTGAGCTCCTACGAGCAGTACTTC	CASSNRLSSYEQYF
TRBV7-8	-	TRBJ2-1	-	TGTGCCAGCAGCCCCGACAGGCTCTCCTACAATGAGCAGTTCTTC	CASSPDRLSYNEQFF
TRBV30	-	TRBJ1-4	few	TGTGCCTGGAGTGTATTAGGGGCCCCTGAAAAACTGTTTTTT	CAWSVLGAPEKLFF
TRBV24-1	-	TRBJ1-4	-	TGTGCCACCAGTGAATCGGGTCCTAATGAAAAACTGTTTTTT	CATSESGPNEKLFF
TRBV3-1/TRBV3-2	TRBD2	TRBJ2-1	-	TGTGCCAGCAGCCCAAGAATAGGCGGGAGCTCCTACAATGAGCAGTTCTTC	CASSPRIGGSSYNEQFF
TRBV20-1	-	TRBJ2-1	-	TGCAGTGCTAGTAAGGGTAACTGGGGGGACAATGAGCAGTTCTTC	CSASKGNWGDNEQFF
TRBV30	-	TRBJ2-2	-	TGTGCCTGGGGAACAGGGAACGGGGAGCTGTTTTTT	CAWGTGNGELFF
TRBV12-5	-	TRBJ2-3	-	TGTGCTAGTGGTCCCACGAGAGCGGCGGATACGCAGTATTTT	CASGPTRAADTQYF
TRBV7-2	-	TRBJ2-2	-	TGTGCCAGCAGTCCGCCGGGACACAACACCGGGGAGCTGTTTTTT	CASSPPGHNTGELFF
TRBV30	TRBD1	TRBJ1-5	-	TGTGCCTGGAGTTCCCGGGCAGGGGGCAGACAGCCCCAGCATTTT	CAWSSRAGGRQPQHF
TRBV5-1	TRBD2	TRBJ2-7	-	TGCGCCAGCAGCGGCGGGAGCCGCTACGAGCAGTACTTC	CASSGGSRYEQYF
TRBV11-3	TRBD2	TRBJ2-2	few	TGTGCCAGCAGCCGAGCTAGCGGGGGCGGCACCGGGGAGCTGTTTTTT	CASSRASGGGTGELFF
TRBV5-1	-	TRBJ2-5	-	TGCGCCAGCAGCTTGGGTCAGACATCGATACAAGAGACCCAGTACTTC	CASSLGQTSIQETQYF
TRBV30	-	TRBJ2-7	-	TGTGCCTGGAGGGGGCTTGGGTACGAGCAGTACTTC	CAWRGLGYEQYF
TRBV4-3	-	TRBJ1-3	-	TGCGCCAGCAGCCAAGCGAGGGACTCTGGAAACACCATATATTTT	CASSQARDSGNTIYF
TRBV7-9	-	TRBJ2-2	-	TGTGCCAGCAGCTGGCAGTTGGGGCCCGGCACCGGGGAGCTGTTTTTT	CASSWQLGPGTGELFF
TRBV7-2	-	TRBJ1-6	-	TGTGCCAGCAGCTTAGGGGAGTTGAGCTCCTATAATTCACCCCTCCACTTT	CASSLGELSSYNSPLHF
TRBV5-4	TRBD1	TRBJ1-4	-	TGTGCCAGCAGCTCGTCCGGGACAGGGGATGAAAAACTGTTTTTT	CASSSSGTGDEKLFF
TRBV18	TRBD1	TRBJ1-5	-	TGTGCCAGCTCACGAACACAGGGGGGGGGCAATCAGCCCCAGCATTTT	CASSRTQGGGNQPQHF
TRBV19	TRBD1	TRBJ2-7	-	TGTGCCAGTAGTTCCCGTCAGGGACAGGGGTACTACGAGCAGTACTTC	CASSSRQGQGYYEQYF
TRBV3-1/TRBV3-2	TRBD1	TRBJ1-6	-	TGTGCCAGCAGCCTTGGGACAGGGAATTCACCCCTCCACTTT	CASSLGTGNSPLHF
TRBV4-2	-	TRBJ1-6	-	TGTGCCAGCGGACCCCCGGTGACTAAGGATTCACCCCTCCACTTT	CASGPPVTKDSPLHF
TRBV3-1/TRBV3-2	-	TRBJ2-2	-	TGTGCCAGCAGCCAAGAGTTGGGCCTAAAGAACACCGGGGAGCTGTTTTTT	CASSQELGLKNTGELFF
TRBV12-5	-	TRBJ2-1	-	TGTGCTAGTGGACTTGAGGGACCCGGGGGTGAGCAGTTCTTC	CASGLEGPGGEQFF
TRBV7-8	TRBD1	TRBJ1-2	-	TGTGCCAGCAGCTCGGGACAGCTCGGTGGCTACACCTTC	CASSSGQLGGYTF
TRBV14	-	TRBJ2-7	-	TGTGCCAGCAGCAACAAAAATAGCCACGAGCAGTACTTC	CASSNKNSHEQYF
TRBV2	-	TRBJ2-5	-	TGTGCCAGCAGTTTCACCTGGGCGAGGGAAGAGACCCAGTACTTC	CASSFTWAREETQYF
TRBV7-3	TRBD1	TRBJ2-1	-	TGTGCCAGCAGCCCACAGGGGGCTGTCAATGAGCAGTTCTTC	CASSPQGAVNEQFF
TRBV12-3/TRBV12-4	-	TRBJ1-2	-	TGTGCCAGCACCCAAGGGGGGGCCGGTGGCTACACCTTC	CASTQGGAGGYTF
TRBV12-3/TRBV12-4	-	TRBJ1-2	-	TGTGCCAGCAGTTTAGGGGGAGGGAAGGGCTACACCTTC	CASSLGGGKGYTF
TRBV5-1	TRBD1	TRBJ1-1	-	TGCGCCAGCAGGACGGCTACAGGGGGCGACGTTGAAGCTTTCTTT	CASRTATGGDVEAFF
TRBV27	-	TRBJ2-7	-	TGTGCCAGCTCCGGAATTACAGCCGCCTACGAGCAGTACTTC	CASSGITAAYEQYF
TRBV30	-	TRBJ2-2	-	TGTGCCGGGCCTGACAGGACCGGGGAGCTGTTTTTT	CAGPDRTGELFF
TRBV13	TRBD1	TRBJ1-1	-	TGTGCCAGCAACATCTTTTTCGGGACAGGGGTTAATGAAGCTTTCTTT	CASNIFFGTGVNEAFF
TRBV20-1	TRBD1	TRBJ1-1	-	TGCAGTGCTAGTTCAGGGGGCACTGAAGCTTTCTTT	CSASSGGTEAFF
TRBV15	-	TRBJ2-5	once	TGTGCCACCAGCATCGACAACCAAGAGACCCAGTACTTC	CATSIDNQETQYF
TRBV27	-	TRBJ1-2	-	TGTGCCAGCAGTGGCAGGCGGGGTGGCTACACCTTC	CASSGRRGGYTF
TRBV5-1	-	TRBJ2-3	-	TGCGCCAGCACTTCTAGCACAGATACGCAGTATTTT	CASTSSTDTQYF
TRBV7-5	-	TRBJ2-3	-	TGTGCCAGAAGCTTACCGGTTCGGGAACCGGAGCGGGAGGGTTTCACAGATACGCAGTATTTT	CARSLPVREPEREGFTDTQYF
TRBV2	-	TRBJ1-2	-	TGTGCCAGCAGTGAAGGGGAGGCCTATGGCTACACCTTC	CASSEGEAYGYTF
TRBV19	TRBD2	TRBJ2-7	-	TGTGCCAGTAGTGTACTAGCGGGCGCTTCCTACGAGCAGTACTTC	CASSVLAGASYEQYF
TRBV5-1	-	TRBJ2-2	-	TGCGCCAGCAGCTTCAGAGGGTCGAACACCGGGGAGCTGTTTTTT	CASSFRGSNTGELFF
TRBV5-4	TRBD1	TRBJ1-6	-	TGTGCCAGCAGCCCGACGAAGGACAGGCAGATTTCCCCCCTCCACTTT	CASSPTKDRQISPLHF